This T cell receptor beta chain is from a study of T cell clonotyping in hematopoietic cell transplantation. Whole-study findings and limits: At the given depth, recipient repertoires were over 95% de novo clonotypes.

Time point indicated: recipient sample about 28 days before transplant, after cytoreduction. The data were produced by immunoSEQ multiplex PCR, yet TCRdb's version contains in-frame clones alone and is incomplete. The repertoire holds more than 70,000 clones, with roughly 95% as singletons. Points on this clone: Antigen specificity is unknown.

The sequence was collected from a woman aged 45 to 65 with acute myeloid leukemia. Some clones in this sample may be carry-over from other donors' samples. This material consisted of peripheral blood mononuclear cells, taken before stem cell transplant.

CDR3 loop: CASSLPGEGYGYTF. As DNA, the CDR3 is TGTGCCAGCAGTTTACCAGGGGAAGGCTATGGCTACACCTTC. This rearrangement joins TRBV28 to TRBJ1-2, with D maybe TRBD1 (6 bases). Trimming took off 2 bases at V and 4 bases at J, with 11 bases between the two ends. Germline loops: CDR1 MDHEN, CDR2 SYDVKM. The CDR3 is 14 residues long.